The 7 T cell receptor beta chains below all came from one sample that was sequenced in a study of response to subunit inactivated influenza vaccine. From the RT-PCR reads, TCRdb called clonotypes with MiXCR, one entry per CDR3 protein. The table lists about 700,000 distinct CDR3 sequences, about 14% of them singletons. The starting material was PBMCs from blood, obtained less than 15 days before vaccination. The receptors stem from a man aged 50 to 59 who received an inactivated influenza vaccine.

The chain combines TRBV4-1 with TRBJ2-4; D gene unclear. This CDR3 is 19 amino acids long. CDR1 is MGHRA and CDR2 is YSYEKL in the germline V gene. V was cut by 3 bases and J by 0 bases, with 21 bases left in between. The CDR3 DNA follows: TGCGCCAGCAGCCATTATAATTTAGGGCAGCTACTAGCCAAAAACATTCAGTACTTC. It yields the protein CASSHYNLGQLLAKNIQYF.

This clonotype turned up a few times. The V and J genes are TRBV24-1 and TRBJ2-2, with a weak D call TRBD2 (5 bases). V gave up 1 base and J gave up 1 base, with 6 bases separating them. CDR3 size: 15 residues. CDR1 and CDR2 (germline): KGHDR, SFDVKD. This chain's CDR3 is CATSDFSENTGELFF. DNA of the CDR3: TGTGCCACCAGTGATTTTAGCGAGAACACCGGGGAGCTGTTTTTT.

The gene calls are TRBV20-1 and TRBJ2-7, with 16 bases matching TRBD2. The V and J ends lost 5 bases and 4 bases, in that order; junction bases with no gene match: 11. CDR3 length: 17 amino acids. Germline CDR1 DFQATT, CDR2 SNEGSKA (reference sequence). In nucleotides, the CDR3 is TGCAGTGCTGGACCGGGACTAGCGGGAGGGCATCGTTACGAGCAGTACTTC. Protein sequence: CSAGPGLAGGHRYEQYF.

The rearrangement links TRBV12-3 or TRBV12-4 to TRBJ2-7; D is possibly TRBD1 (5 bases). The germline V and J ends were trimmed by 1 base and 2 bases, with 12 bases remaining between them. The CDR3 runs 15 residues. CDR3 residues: CASSLEGLGPYEQYF. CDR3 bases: TGTGCCAGCAGTTTAGAGGGGCTAGGGCCCTACGAGCAGTACTTC.

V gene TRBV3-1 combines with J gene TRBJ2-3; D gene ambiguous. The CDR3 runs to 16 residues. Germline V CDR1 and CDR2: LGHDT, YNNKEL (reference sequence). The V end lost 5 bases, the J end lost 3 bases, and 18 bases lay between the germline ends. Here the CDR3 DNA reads TGTGCCAGCAGCACCCAGGTCCCTATGAAAACAGATACGCAGTATTTT. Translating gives CASSTQVPMKTDTQYF.

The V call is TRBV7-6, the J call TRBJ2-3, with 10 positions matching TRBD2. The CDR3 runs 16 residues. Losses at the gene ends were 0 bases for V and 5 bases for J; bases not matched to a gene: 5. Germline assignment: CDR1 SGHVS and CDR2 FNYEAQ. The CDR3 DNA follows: TGTGCCAGCAGCTTAGCGGCTAGCGGGGGTGTAGATACGCAGTATTTT. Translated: CASSLAASGGVDTQYF.

This chain's CDR3 is CSARNSGTGGTEAFF. CDR3 DNA: TGCAGTGCTAGAAACTCCGGGACAGGGGGCACTGAAGCTTTCTTT. The chain links TRBV20-1 to TRBJ1-1, with TRBD1 matching over 11 bases. The CDR3 sequence is 15 residues long. The trim removed 2 bases at V and 4 bases at J, leaving 6 bases unmatched. Per germline, CDR1 DFQATT and CDR2 SNEGSKA (reference sequence).